These 24 T cell receptor beta chains came from one sample sequenced in a study of cytomegalovirus exposure and HLA in healthy donors. Use of 60 Vbeta and 13 Jbeta primers characterized the PCR. Libraries were prepared by immunoSEQ multiplex PCR; TCRdb keeps only in-frame clonotypes and omits some of them. The sample has some 150,000 clones, around 75% seen once. What was sequenced was PBMCs. These receptors came from a young man in good health and CMV-seronegative.

The chain has TRBV10-2 and TRBJ1-6, with a tentative D call TRBD1 (6 bases). Trimming stripped 2 bases from V and 1 base from J, with 6 bases between. CDR3 length equals 15 residues. CDR1 and CDR2 from the germline V gene are WSHSY and SAAADI. The CDR3 coding sequence is TGCGCCAGCAGTGAGGACAGGTCCTATAATTCACCCCTCCACTTT. Translation gives CASSEDRSYNSPLHF.

This sequence joins TRBV11-2 and TRBJ2-7; D is unclear. This CDR3 region has 13 residues. The germline gives CDR1 SGHAT, CDR2 FQNNGV. V shed 0 bases and J shed 3 bases, with 6 bases lying between them. CDR3 amino acids: CASSLEASYEQYF. CDR3 coding DNA: TGTGCCAGCAGCTTAGAGGCCAGCTACGAGCAGTACTTC.

The chain recombines TRBV4-2 with TRBJ2-3; unclear D gene. Germline CDR1 and CDR2: LGHNA and YNFKEQ. This CDR3 region has 15 residues. Trimming removed 0 bases from V and 6 bases from J, with 13 bases in between. As DNA, the CDR3 is TGTGCCAGCAGCCAAGAATATGCAGGCTCCGATACGCAGTATTTT. This codes for CASSQEYAGSDTQYF.

The chain is built from TRBV2 and TRBJ2-3; TRBD2 is a possible D gene (6 bases). Per the germline V gene, CDR1 is SNHLY and CDR2 is FYNNEI. V was cut by 4 bases and J by 2 bases, with 13 bases left in between. The CDR3 is 15 amino acids. CDR3 bases: TGTGCCAGCAGTGGGGGACTTGAGAACACAGATACGCAGTATTTT. Its translation is CASSGGLENTDTQYF.

The V and J genes are TRBV27 and TRBJ2-5; 8 bases match TRBD2. The CDR3 is made up of 15 amino acids. The germline gives CDR1 MNHEY, CDR2 SMNVEV (reference sequence). J was trimmed by 0 bases and V by 4 bases; bases with no gene match: 4. The chain's CDR3 is CASSSGGPHQETQYF. DNA of the CDR3: TGTGCCAGCAGTTCGGGGGGGCCCCACCAAGAGACCCAGTACTTC.

The chain joins TRBV5-1 to TRBJ2-1; 15 bases match TRBD2. The CDR3 is 15 residues long. Per the germline V gene, CDR1 is SGHRS and CDR2 is YFSETQ. The ends lost 5 bases at V and 7 bases at J; junction bases unmatched: 4. CDR3: CASRRTSGGANEQFF. The DNA for the CDR3 is TGCGCCAGCAGACGGACTAGCGGGGGGGCTAATGAGCAGTTCTTC.

V and J are TRBV6-6 and TRBJ2-7; 10 nucleotides line up with TRBD1. There are 16 residues in the CDR3. Germline V lookup: CDR1 MNHNY, CDR2 SVGAGI (reference sequence). The J segment lost 5 bases and the V segment lost 7 bases, leaving 14 bases of the junction unmatched. CDR3 sequence reads: CASTVRGRQGADEQYF. The CDR3 DNA sequence: TGTGCCAGCACCGTTAGGGGAAGACAGGGGGCAGACGAGCAGTACTTC.

V gene TRBV6-6 combines with J gene TRBJ2-3, with a tentative D call TRBD2 (5 bases). The CDR3 consists of 15 residues. V gave up 5 bases and J gave up 1 base, with 13 bases separating them. Germline V gives CDR1 MNHNY, CDR2 SVGAGI (reference sequence). This CDR3 reads CASSPADGGTDTQYF. As DNA, the CDR3 is TGTGCCAGCAGTCCAGCGGACGGGGGCACAGATACGCAGTATTTT.

This rearrangement joins TRBV10-3 to TRBJ2-5; 7 nucleotides align to TRBD1. The CDR3 is made up of 14 amino acids. Germline V gene data show CDR1 as ENHRY and CDR2 as SYGVKD. V was clipped by 5 bases and J by 2 bases; unmatched bases: 5. CDR3 coding DNA: TGTGCCATCAGTACCCCGGGACAGCAAGAGACCCAGTACTTC. This translates into CAISTPGQQETQYF.

The J gene is TRBJ1-1, the V gene TRBV2, with 10 bases aligning to TRBD1. The CDR3 consists of 15 residues. J was trimmed by 3 bases and V by 4 bases; bases with no gene match: 5. Germline V lookup: CDR1 SNHLY, CDR2 FYNNEI. CDR3: CASSGPGQGYTEAFF. Here the CDR3 DNA reads TGTGCCAGCAGTGGACCGGGACAGGGGTACACTGAAGCTTTCTTT.

This clone was observed once. The chain is built from TRBV27 and TRBJ1-6; D is possibly TRBD1 (6 bases). Per germline, CDR1 MNHEY and CDR2 SMNVEV (reference sequence). The ends were cut back, 2 bases at V and 8 bases at J, with 19 bases in the middle. The CDR3 is made up of 17 amino acids. The CDR3 nucleotides read TGTGCCAGCAGTTTAGGGATAAGGACAGTTAGGCATTCACCCCTCCACTTT. Protein: CASSLGIRTVRHSPLHF.

This chain joins TRBV27 and TRBJ1-6, with D unclear. V lost 4 bases and J lost 8, with 9 bases in between. Germline values: CDR1 MNHEY, CDR2 SMNVEV (reference sequence). This CDR3 spans 13 amino acids. In DNA, the CDR3 is TGTGCCAGCAGTTCCAACCGGGATTCACCCCTCCACTTT. It encodes CASSSNRDSPLHF.

The chain is built from TRBV10-3 and TRBJ2-2; perhaps TRBD1 as D (6 bases). Trimming took off 5 bases at V and 8 bases at J, with 18 bases between the two ends. This CDR3 is 15 amino acids long. CDR1 is ENHRY and CDR2 is SYGVKD in the germline V gene. CDR3 sequence: CAISRAGAEQGELFF. The DNA for the CDR3 is TGTGCCATCAGTAGAGCAGGGGCTGAGCAGGGGGAGCTGTTTTTT.

The sample holds a few counts of this clone. V and J are TRBV6-1 and TRBJ2-7, with 9 positions matching TRBD1. The CDR3 totals 17 residues. The trim removed 4 bases at V and 7 bases at J, leaving 17 bases unmatched. Per germline, CDR1 MNHNS and CDR2 SASEGT. The CDR3 region has the DNA TGTGCCAGCAGTGTCCCGCTTGGGAGACAGGGGGAAAAAGAGCAGTACTTC. It encodes CASSVPLGRQGEKEQYF.

Comment on this clone: It may be a read error: a sequence one base away is much more abundant. This likely comes from a read error, as the CDR3 has no conserved phenylalanine or tryptophan at its end. The chain links TRBV30 to TRBJ1-2; possible D gene TRBD1, 5 bases. Germline V gene data show CDR1 as GTSNPN and CDR2 as SVGIG (reference sequence). V dropped 6 bases and J dropped 4 bases, with 27 bases sitting between them. The length of the CDR3 is 17 residues. This CDR3 is CACTEEGRLSSGYGYTS. The CDR3 DNA sequence: TGTGCCTGTACGGAGGAGGGACGTCTTTCCTCGGGCTATGGCTACACCTCC.

The J gene is TRBJ2-2, the V gene TRBV7-6; 9 nucleotides agree with TRBD1. The CDR3 extends over 15 amino acids. CDR1 is SGHVS, CDR2 FNYEAQ, per germline. The ends lost 5 bases at V and 3 bases at J; junction bases unmatched: 4. CDR3 DNA sequence: TGTGCCAGCAGCCCCCGGGACAGGGACACCGGGGAGCTGTTTTTT. Translating it yields CASSPRDRDTGELFF.

This sequence joins TRBV7-2 and TRBJ2-3, with TRBD1 matching over 8 bases. The CDR3 sequence is 16 residues long. In germline, CDR1 is SGHTA, CDR2 FQGNSA. V dropped 1 base and J dropped 5; count of bases not matched to a gene: 8. Written as DNA, the CDR3 is TGTGCCAGCAGCTTAGGGATACAGGGGGTGGTAGATACGCAGTATTTT. Translation: CASSLGIQGVVDTQYF.

The rearrangement joins TRBV6-5 to TRBJ1-1; D remains ambiguous. The CDR3 is 15 amino acids. Germline assignment: CDR1 MNHEY and CDR2 SVGAGI. The V end was cut by 6 bases, the J end by 3 bases, with 17 bases between. The CDR3 sequence is CASRPTQNPHTEAFF. The CDR3 DNA is TGTGCCAGCAGGCCTACACAGAATCCCCACACTGAAGCTTTCTTT.

This clone was counted a single time. V gene TRBV5-5 combines with J gene TRBJ2-7, with TRBD2 as a possible D gene (5 bases). Trimming removed 0 bases from V and 2 bases from J, with 9 bases in between. This CDR3 spans 14 amino acids. Germline loops: CDR1 SGHKS, CDR2 YYEKEE (reference sequence). The CDR3 bases are TGTGCCAGCAGCTTGGTGCGGGCGACCTACGAGCAGTACTTC. Protein product: CASSLVRATYEQYF.

This chain uses TRBV6-5 with TRBJ2-1; 7 bases agree with TRBD1. CDR3 length: 11 residues. The germline CDR1 and CDR2 sequences are MNHEY and SVGAGI. Unmatched junction bases numbered 9, after V lost 10 bases and J lost 12 bases. Written as DNA, the CDR3 is TGTGCCACACGGGACAGTCGTAGGCAGTTCTTC. Its protein is CATRDSRRQFF.

The genes are TRBV7-3 and TRBJ2-5; 9 bases align to TRBD1. Germline V lookup: CDR1 SGHTA, CDR2 FQGTGA. Trimming removed 5 bases from V and 4 bases from J; junction bases left unmatched: 2. This CDR3 is built from 13 residues. The CDR3: CASSPGQGETQYF. DNA of the CDR3: TGTGCCAGCAGCCCGGGACAGGGAGAGACCCAGTACTTC.

The V gene is TRBV12-5, the J gene TRBJ2-2; 9 bases map to TRBD1. After removal of 6 bases from V and 5 bases from J, the junction contained 10 bases not matched to a gene. Germline-derived CDR1 and CDR2 are LGHNT and FRNRAP. CDR3 size: 16 residues. CDR3 bases: TGTGCTAGTGGCCGTACGGGACAGGGATTTACCGGGGAGCTGTTTTTT. This encodes CASGRTGQGFTGELFF.

This chain uses TRBV6-1 with TRBJ2-3, with D possibly matching TRBD1 (5 bases). The CDR3 length is 14 residues. V dropped 4 bases and J dropped 5 bases, with 13 bases sitting between them. Germline V gives CDR1 MNHNS, CDR2 SASEGT. The CDR3: CASSGDRRLDTQYF. The CDR3 nucleotides are TGTGCCAGCAGTGGCGACAGAAGGTTAGATACGCAGTATTTT.

V usage is TRBV6-6 and J usage is TRBJ2-7; 7 positions agree with TRBD1. The length of the CDR3 is 14 residues. V shed 6 bases, J shed 3 bases, and the junction held 8 bases outside the gene matches. Germline CDR1 and CDR2: MNHNY and SVGAGI (reference sequence). Here the CDR3 DNA reads TGTGCCAGCAGCCGTAGCCAGGGGGTCTACGAGCAGTACTTC. Amino acids: CASSRSQGVYEQYF.